This T cell receptor (beta chain) originates from a study of blood T cell repertoires in COVID-19. On the study more broadly: The United States, Italy and Spain were the sources of the acute and convalescent COVID-19 samples. Sources were T cells, B-cell-depleted T cells, or PBMCs; the material itself was cDNA or gDNA.

Trimming cost V 2 bases and J 2 bases; bases outside gene matches: 4. The CDR3 totals 15 residues. Germline CDR1 is KGHSH and CDR2 is LQKENI. In the original processing: Reference gene primer amplification in the assay estimated nucleated cell counts. Generated by immunoSEQ multiplex PCR, the TCRdb table keeps only in-frame clones and is missing some. That table furnishes V, J and clone size, whereas the DNA furnished D and trimming. The profile shows 25,000 to 35,000 clones, 85% to 90% of them singletons. The rearrangement joins TRBV18 to TRBJ1-1, with 8 bases aligning to TRBD1. This sequence originates from a man aged 80 or over with acute or convalescent COVID-19. Sequencing was performed on peripheral blood. CDR3 region: CASSPWTGPNTEAFF. The CDR3 DNA reads as TGTGCCAGCTCACCATGGACAGGGCCTAACACTGAAGCTTTCTTT.